The TCR beta chain described here comes from a study of shared clonotypes between healthy human individuals. Findings of the study overall: Shared clonotypes across all four donors exceeded non-shared ones in generation probability.

Generated by immunoSEQ multiplex PCR, the TCRdb table keeps only in-frame clones and is missing some. This table holds approximately 2.5 million clones, over 85% found once. On this clone: Its antigen is currently unknown. The sample contains more than one DNA sequence encoding this CDR3.

The V gene's germline CDR1 is SEHNR and CDR2 FQNEAQ (reference sequence). Between the trimmed V and J ends, which lost 5 bases and 2 bases, there was a span of 10 bases. CDR3 length equals 14 residues. Healthy HIV-negative adults with no recent acute infections or vaccinations were recruited as donors. The TCR originated in a man younger than 30 in good health. Some clones in this sample may be carry-over from other donors' samples. The chain is built from TRBV7-9 and TRBJ1-5; unclear D gene. Sequenced: naive CD4+ T cells from PBMCs. As for subset: CD45RA+ positively selected. This CDR3 is CASSQTGGNQPQHF. For the CDR3, the DNA is TGTGCCAGCAGCCAGACTGGTGGCAATCAGCCCCAGCATTTT.